The rows below give T cell receptor beta chains drawn from one sample of a study of shared clonotypes between healthy human individuals. The assay was immunoSEQ multiplex PCR, and TCRdb's table has in-frame clones only and misses some. This sample has fewer than 2.5 million clones, with roughly 93% found just once. The sequenced sample was naive CD4+ T cells from PBMCs. These receptors came from a man between 18 and 35 years old in good health. Some clones in this sample may be carry-over from other donors' samples. Both conserved end residues are part of each CDR3. The order of the fields is CDR3 DNA, CDR3 protein, V gene, J gene, D gene. A D gene is named only where the DNA matches it firmly.

CDR3 DNA: TGTGCCAGCAGGGGGGACATTTACACAGATACGCAGTATTTT
CDR3 protein: CASRGDIYTDTQYF
V gene: TRBV7-2
J gene: TRBJ2-3
D gene: NA

CDR3 DNA: TGTGCCTGGATGAGAAGGGCTAGCGGGAACACCGGGGAGCTGTTTTTT
CDR3 protein: CAWMRRASGNTGELFF
V gene: TRBV30
J gene: TRBJ2-2
D gene: TRBD2

CDR3 DNA: TGTGCCTGGAGTCCCCTCGGCGGGAGGCTTGGGGAGACCCAGTACTTC
CDR3 protein: CAWSPLGGRLGETQYF
V gene: TRBV30
J gene: TRBJ2-5
D gene: TRBD2

CDR3 DNA: TGTGCCAGCTCATCAGACAACTACGAGCAGTACTTC
CDR3 protein: CASSSDNYEQYF
V gene: TRBV18
J gene: TRBJ2-7
D gene: NA

CDR3 DNA: TGTGCCAGCACCCTTAAGGGGGGTGGATATGGCTACACCTTC
CDR3 protein: CASTLKGGGYGYTF
V gene: TRBV28
J gene: TRBJ1-2
D gene: NA

CDR3 DNA: TGCGCCAGCAGCTTTAATCCGTACACAGATACGCAGTATTTT
CDR3 protein: CASSFNPYTDTQYF
V gene: TRBV5-1
J gene: TRBJ2-3
D gene: NA

CDR3 DNA: TGTGCCAGCTCACGAGGGGGACTACACGGAAACACCATATATTTT
CDR3 protein: CASSRGGLHGNTIYF
V gene: TRBV18
J gene: TRBJ1-3
D gene: NA

CDR3 DNA: TGTGCCAGCAGTTTAAGCGGAGTCGGTCCAGATACGCAGTATTTT
CDR3 protein: CASSLSGVGPDTQYF
V gene: TRBV28
J gene: TRBJ2-3
D gene: NA

CDR3 DNA: TGTGCCAGCAGTACCAGGGCGAGCAATCAGCCCCAGCATTTT
CDR3 protein: CASSTRASNQPQHF
V gene: TRBV27
J gene: TRBJ1-5
D gene: NA

CDR3 DNA: TGTGCCAGCAGTATACAGGGGAAGGATGGCTACACCTTC
CDR3 protein: CASSIQGKDGYTF
V gene: TRBV6-1
J gene: TRBJ1-2
D gene: TRBD1

CDR3 DNA: TGTGCCAGCAGCTTGGCCTTTTTCCAAAGCTCCAATGAGCAGTTCTTC
CDR3 protein: CASSLAFFQSSNEQFF
V gene: TRBV5-4
J gene: TRBJ2-1
D gene: NA

CDR3 DNA: TGTGCCAGTGGTAGACAGGCCCCCGGTTCGAGTGAAAAACTGTTTTTT
CDR3 protein: CASGRQAPGSSEKLFF
V gene: TRBV27
J gene: TRBJ1-4
D gene: NA

CDR3 DNA: TGTGCCAGCTCACCCCTCGCCCAACTATATGGCTACACCTTC
CDR3 protein: CASSPLAQLYGYTF
V gene: TRBV18
J gene: TRBJ1-2
D gene: NA

CDR3 DNA: TGTGCCAGCAGCGCCACCGGGACTAGCGGGAGCCTAAGCTCCTACGAGCAGTACTTC
CDR3 protein: CASSATGTSGSLSSYEQYF
V gene: TRBV9
J gene: TRBJ2-7
D gene: TRBD2

CDR3 DNA: TGCGCCAGCAGCCAAGGAGGGCGGATAGCGAACACCGGGGAGCTGTTTTTT
CDR3 protein: CASSQGGRIANTGELFF
V gene: TRBV4-3
J gene: TRBJ2-2
D gene: NA

CDR3 DNA: TGTGCCAGCAGCCTTAGTGCCGGGACGGGGAACACTGAAGCTTTCTTT
CDR3 protein: CASSLSAGTGNTEAFF
V gene: TRBV4-2
J gene: TRBJ1-1
D gene: NA

CDR3 DNA: TGTGCCAGCAAGCCTACTGGGGCCAACGTCCTGACTTTC
CDR3 protein: CASKPTGANVLTF
V gene: TRBV28
J gene: TRBJ2-6
D gene: NA

CDR3 DNA: TGTGCCAGCAGTTTACAAGGGCGGCTTTATGGCTACACCTTC
CDR3 protein: CASSLQGRLYGYTF
V gene: TRBV28
J gene: TRBJ1-2
D gene: NA

CDR3 DNA: TGTGCCAGCTCACCACTCTTCGACAGGGGAGACTATGGCTACACCTTC
CDR3 protein: CASSPLFDRGDYGYTF
V gene: TRBV18
J gene: TRBJ1-2
D gene: TRBD1

CDR3 DNA: TGTGCCAGCAGCCAAGCGCAGTCTGAAGCTTTCTTT
CDR3 protein: CASSQAQSEAFF
V gene: TRBV4-2
J gene: TRBJ1-1
D gene: NA

CDR3 DNA: TGTGCCAGCTCACGGCAGACCGGCGCGAATGAAAAACTGTTTTTT
CDR3 protein: CASSRQTGANEKLFF
V gene: TRBV18
J gene: TRBJ1-4
D gene: NA

CDR3 DNA: TGCAGCGTCCGATACAGGGGGGATTACAATGAGCAGTTCTTC
CDR3 protein: CSVRYRGDYNEQFF
V gene: TRBV29-1
J gene: TRBJ2-1
D gene: TRBD1

CDR3 DNA: TGTGCCAGCAGTTTTTCCCGGGCAGCGGGAGGGGGAGATACGCAGTATTTT
CDR3 protein: CASSFSRAAGGGDTQYF
V gene: TRBV28
J gene: TRBJ2-3
D gene: TRBD2

CDR3 DNA: TGTGCCAGCAGCTTAAGGGGACTAGCGGGGAACACCGGGGAGCTGTTTTTT
CDR3 protein: CASSLRGLAGNTGELFF
V gene: TRBV7-3
J gene: TRBJ2-2
D gene: TRBD2

CDR3 DNA: TGTGCCAGCAGCCAAGTAGCCCGACAAGAAGGAGCTGTAGATACGCAGTATTTT
CDR3 protein: CASSQVARQEGAVDTQYF
V gene: TRBV4-2
J gene: TRBJ2-3
D gene: NA

CDR3 DNA: TGTGCCAGCAGTCCCCCCGGACAGAAACTATACAATGAGCAGTTCTTC
CDR3 protein: CASSPPGQKLYNEQFF
V gene: TRBV27
J gene: TRBJ2-1
D gene: NA